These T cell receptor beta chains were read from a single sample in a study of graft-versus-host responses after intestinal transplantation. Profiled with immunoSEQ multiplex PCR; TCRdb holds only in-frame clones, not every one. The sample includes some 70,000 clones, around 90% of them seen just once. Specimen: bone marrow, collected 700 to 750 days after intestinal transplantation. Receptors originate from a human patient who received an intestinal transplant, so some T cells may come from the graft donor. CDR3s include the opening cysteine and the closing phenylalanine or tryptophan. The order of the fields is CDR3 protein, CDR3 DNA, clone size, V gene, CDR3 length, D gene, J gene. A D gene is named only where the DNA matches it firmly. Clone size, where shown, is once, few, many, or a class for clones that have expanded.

CDR3aa: CASSPAGFNEQFF; CDR3nt: TGTGCCAGCAGCCCCGCAGGGTTCAATGAGCAGTTCTTC; abundance: few; v_gene: TRBV11-3; len: 13; d_gene: NA; j_gene: TRBJ2-1
CDR3aa: CASSYSREGYYEQYF; CDR3nt: TGTGCCAGCAGTTACTCACGCGAAGGCTACTACGAGCAGTACTTC; abundance: NA; v_gene: TRBV6-5; len: 15; d_gene: NA; j_gene: TRBJ2-7
CDR3aa: CASSRLVPSTDTQYF; CDR3nt: TGTGCCAGCAGTAGACTAGTACCTAGCACAGATACGCAGTATTTT; abundance: NA; v_gene: TRBV6-6; len: 15; d_gene: NA; j_gene: TRBJ2-3
CDR3aa: CASSLGLAGTYEQYF; CDR3nt: TGTGCCAGCAGCCTGGGACTAGCGGGAACGTACGAGCAGTACTTC; abundance: NA; v_gene: TRBV5-4; len: 15; d_gene: TRBD2; j_gene: TRBJ2-7
CDR3aa: CASSSPGQGYNEQFF; CDR3nt: TGTGCCAGCAGCTCTCCGGGACAGGGCTACAATGAGCAGTTCTTC; abundance: NA; v_gene: TRBV5-4; len: 15; d_gene: TRBD1; j_gene: TRBJ2-1
CDR3aa: CAIKAGLGDEQFF; CDR3nt: TGTGCCATCAAAGCGGGGCTCGGGGATGAGCAGTTCTTC; abundance: NA; v_gene: TRBV11-2; len: 13; d_gene: TRBD2; j_gene: TRBJ2-1
CDR3aa: CASREGGRNTEAFF; CDR3nt: TGTGCCAGCAGAGAGGGGGGTCGGAACACTGAAGCTTTCTTT; abundance: few; v_gene: TRBV7-9; len: 14; d_gene: NA; j_gene: TRBJ1-1
CDR3aa: CASSQVPRKLNSPLHF; CDR3nt: TGCGCCAGCAGCCAAGTACCCAGAAAATTAAATTCACCCCTCCACTTT; abundance: NA; v_gene: TRBV4-1; len: 16; d_gene: NA; j_gene: TRBJ1-6
CDR3aa: CASSPGLVADEQFF; CDR3nt: TGTGCCAGCAGCCCCGGACTAGTCGCCGATGAGCAGTTCTTC; abundance: once; v_gene: TRBV7-6; len: 14; d_gene: TRBD2; j_gene: TRBJ2-1
CDR3aa: CASRRIRTDTEAFF; CDR3nt: TGTGCCAGTAGGAGAATAAGGACAGACACTGAAGCTTTCTTT; abundance: NA; v_gene: TRBV19; len: 14; d_gene: NA; j_gene: TRBJ1-1
CDR3aa: CASSFGGDNEQFF; CDR3nt: TGTGCCAGCAGCTTTGGAGGGGACAATGAGCAGTTCTTC; abundance: once; v_gene: TRBV5-4; len: 13; d_gene: NA; j_gene: TRBJ2-1
CDR3aa: CASSLETSGEINSPLHF; CDR3nt: TGTGCCAGCAGCTTAGAGACGTCAGGGGAAATTAATTCACCCCTCCACTTT; abundance: NA; v_gene: TRBV11-2; len: 17; d_gene: NA; j_gene: TRBJ1-6
CDR3aa: CASSVVPGPYNEQFF; CDR3nt: TGCGCCAGCAGCGTGGTTCCGGGTCCTTACAATGAGCAGTTCTTC; abundance: once; v_gene: TRBV5-1; len: 15; d_gene: NA; j_gene: TRBJ2-1
CDR3aa: CAWSTGERGIQETQYF; CDR3nt: TGTGCCTGGAGTACAGGGGAGCGGGGAATCCAAGAGACCCAGTACTTC; abundance: NA; v_gene: TRBV30; len: 16; d_gene: NA; j_gene: TRBJ2-5
CDR3aa: CASSPERRPTYEQYF; CDR3nt: TGTGCCAGCAGCCCCGAGCGCAGGCCTACCTACGAGCAGTACTTC; abundance: few; v_gene: TRBV7-9; len: 15; d_gene: NA; j_gene: TRBJ2-7
CDR3aa: CASSYGTHYGYTF; CDR3nt: TGTGCCAGCAGCTACGGGACACACTATGGCTACACCTTC; abundance: NA; v_gene: TRBV6-5; len: 13; d_gene: NA; j_gene: TRBJ1-2
CDR3aa: CASSPGPRGQPQHF; CDR3nt: TGTGCCAGCAGCCCGGGCCCCCGGGGTCAGCCCCAGCATTTT; abundance: NA; v_gene: TRBV11-1; len: 14; d_gene: NA; j_gene: TRBJ1-5
CDR3aa: CASSVATGSYNEQFF; CDR3nt: TGTGCCAGCAGCGTAGCGACAGGATCCTACAATGAGCAGTTCTTC; abundance: NA; v_gene: TRBV9; len: 15; d_gene: NA; j_gene: TRBJ2-1
CDR3aa: CASSLEGGGPYEQYF; CDR3nt: TGTGCCAGCAGCTTGGAAGGGGGGGGTCCCTACGAGCAGTACTTC; abundance: NA; v_gene: TRBV5-6; len: 15; d_gene: NA; j_gene: TRBJ2-7
CDR3aa: CATNPPGLAATDTQYF; CDR3nt: TGTGCCACCAACCCGCCCGGACTAGCGGCCACAGATACGCAGTATTTT; abundance: NA; v_gene: TRBV27; len: 16; d_gene: TRBD2; j_gene: TRBJ2-3
CDR3aa: CASLPLNEQFF; CDR3nt: TGTGCCAGCCTACCGCTTAATGAGCAGTTCTTC; abundance: NA; v_gene: TRBV6-5; len: 11; d_gene: NA; j_gene: TRBJ2-1
CDR3aa: CASSQDYEQYF; CDR3nt: TGTGCCAGCAGCCAGGACTACGAGCAGTACTTC; abundance: NA; v_gene: TRBV11-2; len: 11; d_gene: NA; j_gene: TRBJ2-7
CDR3aa: CASSLDREGDGYTF; CDR3nt: TGTGCCAGCAGTTTAGACAGGGAAGGCGATGGCTACACCTTC; abundance: NA; v_gene: TRBV27; len: 14; d_gene: TRBD1; j_gene: TRBJ1-2
CDR3aa: CARNYEQYF; CDR3nt: TGTGCCCGAAACTACGAGCAGTACTTC; abundance: NA; v_gene: TRBV6-5; len: 9; d_gene: NA; j_gene: TRBJ2-7
CDR3aa: CASSLFRASRHEQYF; CDR3nt: TGTGCCAGCAGTTTATTTAGGGCTTCTAGGCACGAGCAGTACTTC; abundance: NA; v_gene: TRBV28; len: 15; d_gene: NA; j_gene: TRBJ2-7
CDR3aa: CASSWDSSGPLHF; CDR3nt: TGTGCCAGCAGCTGGGACTCCTCGGGTCCCCTCCACTTT; abundance: NA; v_gene: TRBV6-6; len: 13; d_gene: NA; j_gene: TRBJ1-6
CDR3aa: CASSHLPRAGDENSPLHF; CDR3nt: TGTGCCAGCAGCCATCTACCCCGAGCAGGGGATGAAAATTCACCCCTCCACTTT; abundance: few; v_gene: TRBV14; len: 18; d_gene: NA; j_gene: TRBJ1-6
CDR3aa: CASSLGGGTDTQYF; CDR3nt: TGCGCCAGCTCTCTTGGGGGAGGTACAGATACGCAGTATTTT; abundance: NA; v_gene: TRBV10-2; len: 14; d_gene: NA; j_gene: TRBJ2-3
CDR3aa: CASSDSTLGTGRKPQHF; CDR3nt: TGTGCCAGCAGTGACTCGACTCTGGGGACAGGGCGTAAGCCCCAGCATTTT; abundance: NA; v_gene: TRBV6-4; len: 17; d_gene: TRBD1; j_gene: TRBJ1-5